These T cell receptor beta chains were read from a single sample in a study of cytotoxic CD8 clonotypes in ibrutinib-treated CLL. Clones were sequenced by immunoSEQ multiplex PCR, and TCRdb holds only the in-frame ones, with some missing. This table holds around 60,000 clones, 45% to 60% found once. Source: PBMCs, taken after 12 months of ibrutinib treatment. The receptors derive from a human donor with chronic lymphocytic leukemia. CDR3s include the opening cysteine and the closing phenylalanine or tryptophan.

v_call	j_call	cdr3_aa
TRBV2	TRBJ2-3	CATPKKSGGVPSTDTQYF
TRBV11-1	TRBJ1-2	CASSMRQGGNYGYTF
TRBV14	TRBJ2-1	CASRDTGTYNEQFF
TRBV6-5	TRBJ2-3	CASSYSPRGAGDTQYF
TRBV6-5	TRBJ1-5	CAPRSQPQHF
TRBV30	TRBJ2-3	CAFNLESSTDTQYF
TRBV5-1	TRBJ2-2	CASRRGLDTGELFF
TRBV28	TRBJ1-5	CASSPLEGGNQPQHF
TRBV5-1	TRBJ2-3	CASSSGLVTDTQYF
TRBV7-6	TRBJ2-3	CASSLEAPLGQPTVADTQYF
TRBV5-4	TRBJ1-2	CASSIRSGQGALGYTF
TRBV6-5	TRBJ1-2	CASISGGTGYTF
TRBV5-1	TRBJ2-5	CASSLASGQGVGKTQYF
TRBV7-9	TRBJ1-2	CASSLEGNYGYTF
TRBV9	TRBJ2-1	CASSAGSGSYNEQFF
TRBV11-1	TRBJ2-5	CASSRTSGGGETQYF
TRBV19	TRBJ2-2	CASGRGELFF
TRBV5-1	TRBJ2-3	CASSGGLAGLYTDTQYF
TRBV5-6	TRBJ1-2	CASSSIQGPYTF
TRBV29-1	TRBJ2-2	CSVDKGTGELFF
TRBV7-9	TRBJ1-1	CASSLGRWTEAFF
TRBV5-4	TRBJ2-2	CASSLPGFANTGELFF
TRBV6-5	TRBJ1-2	CASSYRPTTYGYTF
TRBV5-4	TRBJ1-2	CASRDLYGPGYTF
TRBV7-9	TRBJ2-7	CASSPPTGGWVKQYF
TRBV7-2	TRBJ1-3	CASSLVGQVLYF